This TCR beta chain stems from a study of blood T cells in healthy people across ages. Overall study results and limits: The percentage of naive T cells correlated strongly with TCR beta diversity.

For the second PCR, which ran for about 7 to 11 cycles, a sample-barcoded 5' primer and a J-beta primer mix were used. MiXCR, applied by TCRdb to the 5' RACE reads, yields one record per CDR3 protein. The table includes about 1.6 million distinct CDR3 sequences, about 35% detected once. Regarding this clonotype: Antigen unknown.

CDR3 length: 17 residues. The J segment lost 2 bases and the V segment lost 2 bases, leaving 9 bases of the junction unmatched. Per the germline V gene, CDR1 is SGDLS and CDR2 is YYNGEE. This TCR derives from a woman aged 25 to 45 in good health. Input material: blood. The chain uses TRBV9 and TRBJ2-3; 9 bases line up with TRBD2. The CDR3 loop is CASSVHKGGRDTDTQYF. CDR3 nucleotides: TGTGCCAGCAGCGTCCATAAAGGCGGGAGGGACACAGATACGCAGTATTTT.